Listed below are T cell receptor beta chains from one sample, sequenced in a study of blood T cell repertoires in COVID-19. Produced via immunoSEQ multiplex PCR; TCRdb's table is partial and in-frame only. This sample has around 86,000 clones, with approximately 88% found just once. Sequencing was carried out using peripheral blood. Source of these receptors: a human donor in a cohort sampled during active COVID-19. CDR3s include the opening cysteine and the closing phenylalanine or tryptophan. The order of the fields is J gene, clone size, V gene, D gene, CDR3 DNA, CDR3 protein. A D gene is named only where the DNA matches it firmly. Clone size, where shown, is once, few, many, or a class for clones that have expanded.

TRBJ2-7 . TRBV15 . TGTGCCACCAGCACGAAGAAGGGGGGGCAGGCCGAGCAGTACTTC CATSTKKGGQAEQYF
TRBJ2-2 . TRBV18 TRBD1 TGTGCCAGCTCAACCAGACAGGGGGTTTTGACCGGGGAGCTGTTTTTT CASSTRQGVLTGELFF
TRBJ2-6 . TRBV9 . TGTGCCAGCAGCGTAGAAGCGAGGCGCTGGGGGGCCAACGTCCTGACTTTC CASSVEARRWGANVLTF
TRBJ1-4 . TRBV18 TRBD1 TGTGCCAGCTCACAAGGACAGGGTGAAAAACTGTTTTTT CASSQGQGEKLFF
TRBJ2-5 once TRBV2 . TGTGCCAGCAGGCCGGGAACGGAGACCCAGTACTTC CASRPGTETQYF
TRBJ1-2 . TRBV5-5 . TGTGCCAGCAGCTCCACCAGGAACTATGGCTACACCTTC CASSSTRNYGYTF
TRBJ1-1 . TRBV3-1/TRBV3-2 . TGTGCCAGCAGCCCCCAGGGTCGGTCTGAAGCTTTCTTT CASSPQGRSEAFF
TRBJ1-2 . TRBV10-3 TRBD1 TGTGCCATCAGAACGGGACAGGGGGCCGCCGGCGGCTACACCTTC CAIRTGQGAAGGYTF
TRBJ2-1 . TRBV5-1 . TGCGCCAGCAGCTTGACAGGGCTGCGGAGTATTGAGCAGTTCTTC CASSLTGLRSIEQFF
TRBJ2-7 . TRBV11-2 . TGTGCCAGCAGCTTAGAATGGGACTTTTCCTACGAGCAGTACTTC CASSLEWDFSYEQYF
TRBJ2-7 . TRBV30 . TGTGCCTGGAGGATGGAGGTAACCTCCTACGAGCAGTACTTC CAWRMEVTSYEQYF
TRBJ1-4 . TRBV18 . TGTGCCAGCTCACCACCATCCCAGGGCCCAGAAAAACTGTTTTTT CASSPPSQGPEKLFF
TRBJ1-2 . TRBV5-1 . TGCGCCAGCAGCTTAGGCGTACAGGCCTATGGCTACACCTTC CASSLGVQAYGYTF
TRBJ1-4 . TRBV5-5 TRBD1 TGTGCCAGCAGCGCCTACAGGGGAGCTGGGGAAAAACTGTTTTTT CASSAYRGAGEKLFF
TRBJ1-1 . TRBV11-3 . TGTGCCAGCAGCTCCATCATGAACACTGAAGCTTTCTTT CASSSIMNTEAFF
TRBJ2-7 . TRBV27 TRBD1 TGTGCCAGCAGTTCCCCTTGGACAGGGGAAGACGAGCAGTACTTC CASSSPWTGEDEQYF
TRBJ2-5 . TRBV5-1 . TGCGCCAGCAGGGCGGGGCAAGAGACCCAGTACTTC CASRAGQETQYF
TRBJ1-3 . TRBV5-1 TRBD1 TGCGCCAGCAGCTTGACAGGGGGGACCTCTGGAAACACCATATATTTT CASSLTGGTSGNTIYF
TRBJ1-1 once TRBV6-4 . TGTGCCAGTCGGGGGGCAGGAACTGAAGCTTTCTTT CASRGAGTEAFF
TRBJ1-3 few TRBV6-5 TRBD1 TGTGCCAGCGAAAGGGACAGACCCTCTGGAAACACCATATATTTT CASERDRPSGNTIYF
TRBJ1-1 . TRBV6-2/TRBV6-3 . TGTGCCAGCAGTTATGGCAGGGATACTGAAGCTTTCTTT CASSYGRDTEAFF
TRBJ2-7 . TRBV6-5 TRBD2 TGTGCCAGCAGTAACGGGGGGTACGAGCAGTACTTC CASSNGGYEQYF
TRBJ2-1 . TRBV7-8 . TGTGCCAGCAGCCCTCTCGGAAAGAGTAAGAGGAATGAGCAGTTCTTC CASSPLGKSKRNEQFF
TRBJ1-2 . TRBV7-9 TRBD1 TGTGCCAGCAGCCCGGGACAGCAATATGGCTACACCTTC CASSPGQQYGYTF
TRBJ2-5 . TRBV5-1 TRBD2 TGCGCCAGCAGCCCTCTAGCGGGAGGGACAGGGGAGACCCAGTACTTC CASSPLAGGTGETQYF
TRBJ2-6 . TRBV5-4 . TGTGCCAGCAGCCTTAGGGGACAATCCGGCTCTGGGGCCAACGTCCTGACTTTC CASSLRGQSGSGANVLTF
TRBJ2-3 . TRBV7-9 . TGTGCCAGCAGCCAATCGGAATGGGCAGCCTCAACGCAGTATTTT CASSQSEWAASTQYF
TRBJ1-5 few TRBV7-8 . TGTGCCAGCAGCCAAAAGACAGGTCCCCGGCCCCAGCATTTT CASSQKTGPRPQHF
TRBJ2-6 . TRBV7-9 TRBD1 TGTGCCAGCCACAGGGGGACTCCCTCTGGGGCCAACGTCCTGACTTTC CASHRGTPSGANVLTF
TRBJ1-3 . TRBV10-3 . TGTGCCATCAGTGACGGAAGGGGGGACTACCTTCTACGAGGAAACACCATATATTTT CAISDGRGDYLLRGNTIYF
TRBJ1-3 . TRBV3-1/TRBV3-2 . TGTGCCAGCAGCCAAGGCGGGGCATCTTACGGAAACACCATATATTTT CASSQGGASYGNTIYF
TRBJ2-3 . TRBV7-9 TRBD2 TGTGCCAGCAGCTTAGCGGGCGGGAGCGGCGATACGCAGTATTTT CASSLAGGSGDTQYF
TRBJ2-2 . TRBV2 . TGTGCCATACGAGAACCCGGGGAGCTGTTTTTT CAIREPGELFF
TRBJ2-1 . TRBV19 TRBD2 TGTGCCAGTAGTAAGGGACTAGCGGGAGACGAAAATGAGCAGTTCTTC CASSKGLAGDENEQFF
TRBJ1-1 . TRBV7-8 . TGTGCCAGCAGCTGGACAGCCTCTATGAACACTGAAGCTTTCTTT CASSWTASMNTEAFF
TRBJ1-1 . TRBV5-1 TRBD1 TGCGCCAGCAGCGTTCAGGGGGGGAACACTGAAGCTTTCTTT CASSVQGGNTEAFF
TRBJ1-6 . TRBV3-1/TRBV3-2 . TGTGCCAGCAGCCAAGTCAGGGAAGGTTCACCCCTCCACTTT CASSQVREGSPLHF
TRBJ2-3 . TRBV5-4 . TGTGCCAGCAGCCAATCTACCACTAGCACAGATACGCAGTATTTT CASSQSTTSTDTQYF
TRBJ1-6 . TRBV9 TRBD1 TGTGCCAGCAGCGTAGGAGGGGGCGACTCACCCCTCCACTTT CASSVGGGDSPLHF
TRBJ2-5 . TRBV29-1 . TGCAGCGTTGACCAGGCTAGCGAGACCCAGTACTTC CSVDQASETQYF
TRBJ1-2 . TRBV5-8 . TGTGCCAGCACCGGCCCCCCCGGACAGCCCTATGGCTACACCTTC CASTGPPGQPYGYTF
TRBJ2-7 . TRBV9 . TGTGCCAGCAGCGCCGACCTTAGCGCCCCCTACGAGCAGTACTTC CASSADLSAPYEQYF
TRBJ2-7 many TRBV29-1 TRBD2 TGCAGCGTTGCCTCTAGCGGTAACTACGAGCAGTACTTC CSVASSGNYEQYF
TRBJ1-6 once TRBV19 . TGTGCCAGTAGTAAAAACCAACAGGTTCGAAATTCACCCCTCCACTTT CASSKNQQVRNSPLHF